This entry describes one TCR beta chain. Per the germline V gene, CDR1 is ENHRY and CDR2 is SYGVKD. Trimming took off 2 bases at V and 2 bases at J, with 10 bases between the two ends. The length of the CDR3 is 15 residues. This sample stems from a study of T cells in tumors after PD-1 blockade. Across the study: Either cemiplimab 350 mg every 2 weeks or pembrolizumab 200 mg every 3 weeks was given. A subset received ongoing vismodegib 150 mg daily alongside anti-PD-1 therapy. Peripheral blood samples averaged around 33,000 unique clonotypes and about 120,000 templates.

Libraries were prepared by immunoSEQ multiplex PCR; TCRdb keeps only in-frame clonotypes and omits some of them. The sample records several thousand clones, roughly 85% being singletons. Sequenced here: PBMCs, sampled after anti-PD-1 therapy. The sequence was obtained from a human donor with advanced basal cell or squamous cell carcinoma (not recorded which). This chain links TRBV10-3 with TRBJ1-3; TRBD1 might be the D (6 bases). The CDR3 region is CAISERKGAGNTIYF. As DNA, the CDR3 is TGTGCCATCAGTGAGCGGAAGGGGGCTGGAAACACCATATATTTT.